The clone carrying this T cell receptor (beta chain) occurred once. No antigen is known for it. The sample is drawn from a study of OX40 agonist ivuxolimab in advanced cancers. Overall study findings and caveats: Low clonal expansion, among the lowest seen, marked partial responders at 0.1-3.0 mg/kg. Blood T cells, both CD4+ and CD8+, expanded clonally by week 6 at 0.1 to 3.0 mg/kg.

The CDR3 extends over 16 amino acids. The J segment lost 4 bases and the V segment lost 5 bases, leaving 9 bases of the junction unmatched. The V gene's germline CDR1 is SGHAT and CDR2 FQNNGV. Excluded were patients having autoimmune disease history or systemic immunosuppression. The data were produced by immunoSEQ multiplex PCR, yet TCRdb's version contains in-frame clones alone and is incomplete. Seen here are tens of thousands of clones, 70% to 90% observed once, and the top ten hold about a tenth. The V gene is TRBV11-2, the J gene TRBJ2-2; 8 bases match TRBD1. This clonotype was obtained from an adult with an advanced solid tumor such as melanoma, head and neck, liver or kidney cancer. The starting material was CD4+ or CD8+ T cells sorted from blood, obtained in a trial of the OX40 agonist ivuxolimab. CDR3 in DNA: TGTGCCAGCAGCCCGCCGGGACAGGCGATCACCGGGGAGCTGTTTTTT. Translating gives CASSPPGQAITGELFF.